These 9 T cell receptor beta chains were sequenced from one sample in a study of T cell repertoires in cytomegalovirus infection. No antigen has been identified for these receptors. TCRdb fed the reads into MiXCR, producing one record per CDR3 protein. The data show 900,000 to 950,000 distinct CDR3 sequences, approximately 33% seen once. The source material was cultured CD8+ T cells from PBMCs, sampled from culture after CMV antigen stimulation. The source is a human donor in good health (CMV status not recorded). Some clones in this sample may be carry-over from other donors' samples.

This clonotype was observed a handful of times. The chain combines TRBV4-1 with TRBJ2-7, with TRBD2 identical over 7 bases. The germline V gene encodes CDR1 MGHRA and CDR2 YSYEKL. The CDR3 consists of 13 residues. V dropped 3 bases and J dropped 2; count of bases not matched to a gene: 1. The CDR3 region is CASSQGGTYEQYF. The CDR3 DNA sequence: TGCGCCAGCAGCCAGGGGGGGACCTACGAGCAGTACTTC.

The V gene is TRBV27, the J gene TRBJ1-3, with D possibly matching TRBD1 (5 bases). V was pared by 5 bases and J by 9 bases, with 17 bases between. The germline gives CDR1 MNHEY, CDR2 SMNVEV (reference sequence). The CDR3 sequence is 14 residues long. CDR3 region: CASSPGTPGVTIYF. The CDR3 DNA is TGTGCCAGCAGTCCTGGGACTCCCGGCGTCACCATATATTTT.

The rearrangement uses TRBV5-1 and TRBJ2-3, with TRBD2 matching over 11 bases. V shed 5 bases, J shed 5 bases, and the junction held 7 bases outside the gene matches. CDR1 and CDR2 from the germline V gene are SGHRS and YFSETQ. The CDR3 length is 15 residues. In nucleotides, the CDR3 is TGCGCCAGCAGGAAACTAGCGGGGGAGGGAGATACGCAGTATTTT. Protein: CASRKLAGEGDTQYF.

This clonotype showed up many times. The chain joins TRBV28 to TRBJ2-5, with 15 bases that match TRBD2. J was trimmed by 5 bases and V by 3 bases; bases with no gene match: 7. The germline gives CDR1 MDHEN, CDR2 SYDVKM. The CDR3 is 17 residues long. CDR3 nucleotide sequence: TGTGCCAGCAGTTTCAGGACTAGCGGGGGGGCTGACGAGACCCAGTACTTC. Amino acids: CASSFRTSGGADETQYF.

This chain uses TRBV27 with TRBJ2-5; 9 bases align to TRBD2. The V segment lost 2 bases and the J segment 1 base; nucleotides outside the gene matches: 2. The CDR3 extends over 15 amino acids. CDR1 and CDR2 (germline): MNHEY, SMNVEV (reference sequence). This chain's CDR3 is CASSLTTSGQETQYF. The CDR3, as DNA: TGTGCCAGCAGTTTAACGACTAGCGGCCAAGAGACCCAGTACTTC.

About this clonotype: A single base separates this from a much larger clone, so it may be a read error. The rearrangement joins TRBV5-4 to TRBJ2-5; D might be TRBD1 (5 bases). CDR3 size: 14 residues. The germline V gene encodes CDR1 SGHNT and CDR2 YYREEE (reference sequence). Between the trimmed V and J ends, which lost 0 bases and 4 bases, there was a span of 10 bases. The CDR3 loop reads CASSLEGIGETQYF. CDR3 nucleotide sequence: TGTGCCAGCAGCTTGGAGGGGATAGGAGAGACCCAGTACTTC. The full variable domain, with the rest looked up from reference TRBV5-4 and TRBJ2-5, is ETGVTQSPTHLIKTRGQQVTLRCSSQSGHNTVSWYQQALGQGPQFIFQYYREEENGRGNFPPRFSGLQFPNYSSELNVNALELDDSALYLCASSLEGIGETQYFGPGTRLLVL.

This clonotype appeared a few times. The chain joins TRBV28 to TRBJ2-7; TRBD2 matches at 11 bases. This CDR3 has 15 residues. Germline CDR1 and CDR2: MDHEN and SYDVKM. V trimming: 7 bases; J trimming: 5 bases; junction bases outside the gene matches: 10. This chain's CDR3 is CASTPMGLAEHEQYV. The CDR3 DNA reads as TGTGCCAGCACCCCCATGGGACTAGCGGAACACGAGCAGTACGTC.

The rearrangement links TRBV12-3 or TRBV12-4 to TRBJ2-7; D might be TRBD1 (5 bases). Between the trimmed V and J ends, which lost 3 bases and 7 bases, there was a span of 13 bases. The CDR3 extends over 13 amino acids. CDR3 protein: CASSFDSLREQYF. For the CDR3, the DNA is TGTGCCAGCAGTTTCGACAGCCTCCGGGAGCAGTACTTC.

This clonotype occurred many times. The V call is TRBV7-6, the J call TRBJ2-7, with 7 bases that match TRBD1. The CDR3 totals 16 residues. The germline gives CDR1 SGHVS, CDR2 FNYEAQ. The ends lost 5 bases at V and 2 bases at J; junction bases unmatched: 12. The CDR3 loop reads CASSPRVGTAAYEQYF. The CDR3, as DNA: TGTGCCAGCAGCCCCCGGGTCGGGACAGCGGCCTACGAGCAGTACTTC.